This T cell receptor beta chain was documented in a study of cytomegalovirus exposure and HLA in healthy donors. Trimming removed 1 base from V and 3 bases from J; junction bases left unmatched: 2. CDR3 length: 15 residues. The germline V gene has CDR1 SGHVS and CDR2 FQNEAQ. Sequenced by immunoSEQ multiplex PCR; TCRdb stores in-frame clones only, minus some. The data hold 90,000 or so clones, with around 96% observed a single time. Sequences were obtained from PBMCs. The chain joins TRBV7-8 to TRBJ2-1, with 8 bases fitting TRBD2. This TCR was sampled from a man in his late teens or twenties in good health and CMV-seronegative. The CDR3 loop reads CASSLEREFYNEQFF. The CDR3 region has the DNA TGTGCCAGCAGCTTAGAGCGGGAGTTCTACAATGAGCAGTTCTTC.